One and the same sample provided the 26 T cell receptor beta chains below, sequenced in a study of CD8 T cells in ankylosing spondylitis. TCRdb itself ran the 5' RACE reads through MiXCR, one entry per CDR3 protein. Of around 300,000 distinct CDR3 sequences listed, roughly 14% are singletons. The sequenced sample consisted of blood, either unsorted or a sorted T cell fraction (not recorded which). The receptors were gathered from a male donor with ankylosing spondylitis or in good health (not recorded which).

Here the CDR3 DNA reads TGTGCCAGCAGCCGAAATCTACCGCAGTATTTT. Translated, it gives CASSRNLPQYF. The rearrangement links TRBV12-3 or TRBV12-4 to TRBJ2-3, with D unresolved. V lost 6 bases and J 10 bases, leaving 11 bases between the germline ends. The CDR3 consists of 11 residues.

The rearrangement joins TRBV6-5 to TRBJ2-7; unclear D gene. From germline, CDR1 is MNHEY and CDR2 SVGAGI. This CDR3 comprises 10 residues. V was trimmed by 6 bases and J by 2 bases, leaving 2 bases between them. As DNA, the CDR3 is TGTGCCAGCAGGGCCTACGAGCAGTACTTC. It specifies CASRAYEQYF.

This clonotype was picked up many times. The gene calls are TRBV5-1 and TRBJ1-5; D not resolved. The germline V and J ends were trimmed by 5 bases and 4 bases, with 10 bases remaining between them. Germline V gene sequence: CDR1 SGHRS, CDR2 YFSETQ. The CDR3 length is 13 residues. The CDR3 region is CASSRTFNQPQHF. CDR3 coding DNA: TGCGCCAGCAGTCGTACATTTAATCAGCCCCAGCATTTT.

This clonotype was picked up a small number of times. V gene TRBV11-2 combines with J gene TRBJ2-1; D remains ambiguous. The germline V gene has CDR1 SGHAT and CDR2 FQNNGV. This CDR3 has 13 residues. V lost 4 bases and J lost 8, with 12 bases in between. CDR3 in amino acids: CASSSRGTHEQFF. DNA of the CDR3: TGTGCCAGCAGCTCGCGAGGAACGCATGAGCAGTTCTTC.

This clonotype was recorded at least ten times. This chain connects TRBV29-1 to TRBJ1-1; D gene ambiguous. V was clipped by 7 bases and J by 2 bases, with 14 bases between them. This CDR3 is 13 amino acids long. The germline V gene encodes CDR1 SQVTM and CDR2 ANQGSEA. The CDR3 sequence: CSAFDNSNTEAFF. The CDR3 coding sequence is TGCAGCGCCTTCGACAATTCTAACACTGAAGCTTTCTTT.

The rearrangement joins TRBV2 to TRBJ2-4; TRBD2 matches at 7 bases. This CDR3 spans 14 amino acids. The V segment lost 1 base and the J segment 4 bases; nucleotides outside the gene matches: 1. CDR1 is SNHLY and CDR2 is FYNNEI in the germline V gene. The chain's CDR3 is CASSEGEGKNIQYF. CDR3 sequence (DNA): TGTGCCAGCAGTGAAGGGGAGGGGAAAAACATTCAGTACTTC.

The V call is TRBV4-2, the J call TRBJ2-5, with 7 nucleotides matching TRBD2. This CDR3 is 16 amino acids long. Germline lookup yields CDR1 LGHNA and CDR2 YNFKEQ. V shed 1 base and J 4 bases; nucleotides not matched to a gene: 9. CDR3 amino acids: CASSQAPAGTPETQYF. The CDR3 bases are TGTGCCAGCAGCCAAGCCCCAGCGGGGACGCCAGAGACCCAGTACTTC.

This clonotype was found many times. V usage is TRBV5-1 and J usage is TRBJ2-7; 12 bases fit TRBD2. Germline values: CDR1 SGHRS, CDR2 YFSETQ. This CDR3 spans 16 amino acids. Trimming removed 1 base from V and 7 bases from J; junction bases left unmatched: 9. This chain's CDR3 is CASSLRRASGRDEQYF. As DNA, the CDR3 is TGCGCCAGCAGCTTGAGACGAGCTAGCGGGAGGGATGAGCAGTACTTC.

This clonotype was detected ten times or more. The J gene is TRBJ1-1, the V gene TRBV12-3 or TRBV12-4, with D possibly TRBD1 on 6 matching bases. Trimming removed 1 base at V and 1 base at J, with 10 bases between. The CDR3 is 15 residues long. CDR3 in DNA: TGTGCCAGCAGTTTAGGGGGGCGGGCGAACACTGAAGCTTTCTTT. As protein: CASSLGGRANTEAFF.

The chain uses TRBV20-1 and TRBJ1-1, with TRBD1 matching over 8 bases. V trimming: 8 bases; J trimming: 3 bases; junction bases outside the gene matches: 26. CDR1 and CDR2 (germline): DFQATT, SNEGSKA (reference sequence). This CDR3 spans 19 amino acids. The CDR3 sequence is CSPTGGIGQGLHEDTEAFF. For the CDR3, the DNA is TGCAGTCCCACTGGGGGGATAGGACAGGGACTTCATGAGGACACTGAAGCTTTCTTT.

The V call is TRBV27, the J call TRBJ2-3; D is ambiguous. Germline loops: CDR1 MNHEY, CDR2 SMNVEV (reference sequence). Between the trimmed V and J ends, which lost 0 bases and 1 base, there was a span of 8 bases. This CDR3 contains 15 residues. The CDR3 DNA follows: TGTGCCAGCAGTTTATCTTGGCAGGGCACAGATACGCAGTATTTT. This translates into CASSLSWQGTDTQYF.

V and J are TRBV2 and TRBJ2-5; D is uncertain. CDR1 and CDR2 from the germline V gene are SNHLY and FYNNEI. This CDR3 is 15 amino acids long. Trimming cost V 10 bases and J 1 base, with 19 bases left between them. The CDR3 sequence is CATSIQLSSQETQYF. CDR3 nucleotides: TGTGCCACATCAATACAGTTGTCATCCCAAGAGACCCAGTACTTC.

This clonotype was observed a few times. The chain has TRBV10-3 and TRBJ1-1; the D is unclear. The germline V and J ends were trimmed by 8 bases and 1 base, with 5 bases remaining between them. Germline values: CDR1 ENHRY, CDR2 SYGVKD. This CDR3 is 11 amino acids long. The CDR3 sequence: CAIAENTEAFF. CDR3 DNA sequence: TGTGCCATCGCTGAGAACACTGAAGCTTTCTTT.

This clonotype was seen more than once but under ten times. The V gene is TRBV18, the J gene TRBJ2-3; tentatively, D is TRBD1 or TRBD2 (5 bases each). Germline V gene lookup returns CDR1 KGHSH and CDR2 LQKENI. V lost 3 bases to trimming and J lost 6 bases, with 13 bases between them. The CDR3 runs to 14 residues. This chain's CDR3 is CASSPAIGTDTQYF. The CDR3 DNA sequence: TGTGCCAGCTCACCTGCCATTGGGACGGATACGCAGTATTTT.

J is TRBJ2-1 and V is TRBV30; D unclear. CDR1 is GTSNPN, CDR2 SVGIG, per germline (reference sequence). Trimming removed 3 bases from V and 6 bases from J, with 9 bases in between. The CDR3 extends over 12 amino acids. CDR3 sequence: CAWSPGSNEQFF. For the CDR3, the DNA is TGTGCCTGGAGCCCTGGAAGCAATGAGCAGTTCTTC.

The chain links TRBV5-1 to TRBJ1-1; maybe TRBD1 (5 bases). Germline loops: CDR1 SGHRS, CDR2 YFSETQ. Trimming cost V 0 bases and J 1 base, with 13 bases left between them. The CDR3 is 16 residues long. The CDR3 region has the DNA TGCGCCAGCAGCTTGGCCCCAGGGCTTGGGAACACTGAAGCTTTCTTT. Translation gives CASSLAPGLGNTEAFF.

The chain combines TRBV30 with TRBJ2-3, with TRBD2 matching over 7 bases. Losses at the gene ends were 0 bases for V and 3 bases for J; bases not matched to a gene: 6. The germline gives CDR1 GTSNPN, CDR2 SVGIG (reference sequence). The length of the CDR3 is 15 residues. The chain's CDR3 is CAWSVMAGETDTQYF. The CDR3 DNA is TGTGCCTGGAGTGTAATGGCGGGAGAAACAGATACGCAGTATTTT.

The CDR3 region has the DNA TGTGCCAGCAGTACATCGGGGGGCCAAGAGACCCAGTACTTC. Translating gives CASSTSGGQETQYF. The genes are TRBV11-2 and TRBJ2-5; 7 positions match TRBD2. With 6 bases clipped from V and 1 base from J, the junction kept 5 bases outside the gene matches. This CDR3 spans 14 amino acids. Looked up from germline, CDR1 is SGHAT and CDR2 is FQNNGV.

V usage is TRBV12-3 or TRBV12-4 and J usage is TRBJ1-2; 8 bases agree with TRBD1. The CDR3 covers 14 residues. Trimming cost V 6 bases and J 5 bases; bases outside gene matches: 8. The CDR3 sequence: CASRPDREIYGYTF. The CDR3, as DNA: TGTGCCAGCAGACCGGACAGGGAGATATATGGCTACACCTTC.

This clonotype was observed many times. V and J are TRBV12-3 or TRBV12-4 and TRBJ1-1; weak D call: TRBD1 (5 bases). V was pared by 5 bases and J by 4 bases, with 14 bases between. There are 14 residues in the CDR3. The CDR3 here is CASSLQSQGTEAFF. CDR3 coding DNA: TGTGCCAGCAGTCTTCAAAGTCAGGGCACTGAAGCTTTCTTT.

In this sample, this clonotype turned up a few times. The rearrangement links TRBV5-1 to TRBJ1-2, with 7 bases aligning to TRBD1. V trimming: 3 bases; J trimming: 8 bases; junction bases outside the gene matches: 10. This CDR3 is built from 14 residues. Germline V gene sequence: CDR1 SGHRS, CDR2 YFSETQ. The CDR3 sequence: CASSWDDRESGYTF. DNA of the CDR3: TGCGCCAGCAGCTGGGATGACAGGGAGAGCGGCTACACCTTC.

This clonotype was detected only a few times. The J gene is TRBJ1-1, the V gene TRBV27; no clear D gene. CDR1 is MNHEY, CDR2 SMNVEV, per germline (reference sequence). The CDR3 length is 14 residues. The V end lost 6 bases, the J end lost 3 bases, and 14 bases lay between the germline ends. The CDR3 nucleotides are TGTGCCAGCAGGCCCGGGATGAGGGACACTGAAGCTTTCTTT. As protein: CASRPGMRDTEAFF.

The chain employs TRBV5-1 and TRBJ1-2; weak D call: TRBD1 (5 bases). The CDR3 totals 15 residues. CDR1 is SGHRS, CDR2 YFSETQ, per germline. Trimming stripped 2 bases from V and 4 bases from J, with 15 bases between. This chain's CDR3 is CASSFLGRNPYGYTF. DNA of the CDR3: TGCGCCAGCAGCTTTTTGGGACGGAATCCCTATGGCTACACCTTC.

The chain recombines TRBV29-1 with TRBJ1-1, with TRBD1 matching over 9 bases. This CDR3 comprises 14 residues. Trimming removed 8 bases from V and 0 bases from J; junction bases left unmatched: 7. Germline CDR1 SQVTM, CDR2 ANQGSEA. The CDR3 sequence is CSTRDRALNTEAFF. In DNA, the CDR3 is TGCAGCACCCGGGACAGGGCACTGAACACTGAAGCTTTCTTT.

The rearrangement links TRBV29-1 to TRBJ1-5; D is unresolved. The CDR3 extends over 13 amino acids. Germline V gene sequence: CDR1 SQVTM, CDR2 ANQGSEA. With 4 bases removed from V and 6 bases from J, the gap between germline ends came to 13 bases. CDR3 coding DNA: TGCAGCGTTGGTTGGTACGGCGGTCAGCCCCAGCATTTT. It translates to CSVGWYGGQPQHF.

This clonotype was detected ten times or more. The chain has TRBV5-1 and TRBJ2-7, with 7 bases identical to TRBD2. This CDR3 is built from 15 residues. Germline assignment: CDR1 SGHRS and CDR2 YFSETQ. V lost 0 bases, J lost 2 bases, and 5 bases stayed unmatched. CDR3 protein: CASSLGAGRPYEQYF. The CDR3 region has the DNA TGCGCCAGCAGCTTGGGAGCGGGGAGACCCTACGAGCAGTACTTC.